Below are 8 T cell receptor beta chains sequenced from a single sample in a study of cytomegalovirus exposure and HLA in healthy donors. A multiplex PCR was run with 60 Vbeta primers and 13 Jbeta primers. TCRdb keeps only in-frame clones here, not all; method: immunoSEQ multiplex PCR. The data hold 150,000 to 180,000 clones, with over 60% observed a single time. Sample: PBMCs. The source is a woman between 40 and 55 years old in good health and CMV-seronegative.

This CDR3 is CASSSRGNEQFF. DNA for the CDR3: TGTGCCAGCAGCTCCAGGGGGAATGAGCAGTTCTTC. This chain uses TRBV7-8 with TRBJ2-1, with 7 bases lining up with TRBD1. The CDR3 runs 12 residues. Germline loops: CDR1 SGHVS, CDR2 FQNEAQ. V was clipped by 4 bases and J by 7 bases; unmatched bases: 1.

A single count supports this clone. The V call is TRBV6-1, the J call TRBJ2-5, with D possibly matching TRBD1 (6 bases). Germline CDR1 and CDR2: MNHNS and SASEGT. This CDR3 comprises 15 residues. V was shortened by 3 bases and J by 5 bases, with 16 bases between the two germline ends. The CDR3 DNA sequence: TGTGCCAGCAGTGACGGACAGATCCCAAGGGAGACCCAGTACTTC. Its translation is CASSDGQIPRETQYF.

The CDR3 nucleotides are TGTGCCATCAGTGATTGGGGACAGGGGTCCACAGATACGCAGTATTTT. It translates to CAISDWGQGSTDTQYF. This chain uses TRBV10-3 with TRBJ2-3; 10 nucleotides line up with TRBD1. J gave up 2 bases and V 3 bases, and 5 bases lay outside the gene matches. The germline CDR1 and CDR2 sequences are ENHRY and SYGVKD. This CDR3 spans 16 amino acids.

The V and J genes are TRBV4-1 and TRBJ2-1; weak D call: TRBD2 (7 bases). CDR1 is MGHRA and CDR2 is YSYEKL in the germline V gene. V was pared by 8 bases and J by 6 bases, with 17 bases between. The CDR3 consists of 14 residues. CDR3 in amino acids: CASWGAGASNEQFF. The CDR3 DNA follows: TGCGCCAGCTGGGGGGCGGGGGCCAGCAATGAGCAGTTCTTC.

This clone turned up a few times. CDR3: CASSGRDRGHNEKLFF. The DNA of the CDR3 is TGTGCCAGTAGTGGCAGGGACAGGGGCCATAATGAAAAACTGTTTTTT. The genes are TRBV19 and TRBJ1-4, with TRBD1 matching 10 bases. The CDR3 contains 16 residues. Germline CDR1 is LNHDA and CDR2 is SQIVND (reference sequence). V shed 5 bases, J shed 4 bases, and the junction held 7 bases outside the gene matches.

This clone was seen a single time. V is TRBV4-2 and J is TRBJ1-1, with D possibly being TRBD1 (5 bases). The germline CDR1 and CDR2 sequences are LGHNA and YNFKEQ. Trimming took off 0 bases at V and 5 bases at J, with 10 bases between the two ends. The CDR3 runs 14 residues. For the CDR3, the DNA is TGTGCCAGCAGCCAAGATGCGGGGGTGACTGAAGCTTTCTTT. It yields the protein CASSQDAGVTEAFF.

V usage is TRBV2 and J usage is TRBJ2-1; 7 bases are a match to TRBD2. Germline CDR1 is SNHLY and CDR2 is FYNNEI. The CDR3 length is 14 residues. V lost 10 bases and J lost 3; bases outside the gene matches: 9. CDR3 protein: CATSLAVLYNEQFF. Written as DNA, the CDR3 is TGTGCCACCTCCCTAGCGGTCCTCTACAATGAGCAGTTCTTC.

The chain has TRBV6-6 and TRBJ2-4, with 7 bases identical to TRBD1. CDR1 is MNHNY, CDR2 SVGAGI, per germline (reference sequence). V shed 6 bases, J shed 6 bases, and the junction held 8 bases outside the gene matches. The CDR3 length is 14 residues. In nucleotides, the CDR3 is TGTGCCAGCAGAGCGACAGGGACGGGAAACATTCAGTACTTC. Its translation: CASRATGTGNIQYF.